This TCR beta chain was sequenced in a study of T cell responses to AZD1222 COVID-19 vaccine. The CDR3 spans 11 residues. V shed 3 bases and J shed 2 bases, with 2 bases lying between them. CDR1 is SGHNT, CDR2 YYREEE, per germline (reference sequence). Concerning this clone: The antigen remains undetermined. In the same sample, other DNA sequences code for this CDR3.

Assay used: immunoSEQ multiplex PCR; TCRdb lists only in-frame clones, some missing. The sample has some 120,000 clones; 85% to 95% are singletons. Study outcomes and limitations: Researchers took repertoire samples only after the peak T cell response had come. Baseline testing showed seropositivity in only a handful of AZD1222 recipients. Reports indicate that nearly half of spike-specific TCRs are directed at unmutated variant regions.

The TCR sequence derives from an adult in good health. The chain has TRBV5-4 and TRBJ2-5; D unclear. The sequenced sample was peripheral blood, obtained on day 0 of AZD1222 vaccination. CDR3 region: CASSSQETQYF. The DNA for the CDR3 is TGTGCCAGCAGCTCGCAAGAGACCCAGTACTTC. The complete variable domain, with remaining parts taken from reference TRBV5-4 and TRBJ2-5, reads ETGVTQSPTHLIKTRGQQVTLRCSSQSGHNTVSWYQQALGQGPQFIFQYYREEENGRGNFPPRFSGLQFPNYSSELNVNALELDDSALYLCASSSQETQYFGPGTRLLVL.